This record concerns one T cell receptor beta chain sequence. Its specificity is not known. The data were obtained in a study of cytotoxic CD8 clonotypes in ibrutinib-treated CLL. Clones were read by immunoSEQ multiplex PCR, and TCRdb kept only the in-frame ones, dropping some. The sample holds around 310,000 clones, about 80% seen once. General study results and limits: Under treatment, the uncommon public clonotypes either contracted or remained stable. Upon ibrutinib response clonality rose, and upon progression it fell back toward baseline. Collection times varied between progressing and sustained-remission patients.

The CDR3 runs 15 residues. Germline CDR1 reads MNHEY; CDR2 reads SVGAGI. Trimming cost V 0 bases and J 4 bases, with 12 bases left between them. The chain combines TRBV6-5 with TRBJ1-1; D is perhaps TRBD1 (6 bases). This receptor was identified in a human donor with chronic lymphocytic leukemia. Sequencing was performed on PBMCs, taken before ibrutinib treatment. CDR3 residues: CASSYSRGGSTEAFF. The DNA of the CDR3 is TGTGCCAGCAGTTACTCGAGGGGGGGGAGCACTGAAGCTTTCTTT.